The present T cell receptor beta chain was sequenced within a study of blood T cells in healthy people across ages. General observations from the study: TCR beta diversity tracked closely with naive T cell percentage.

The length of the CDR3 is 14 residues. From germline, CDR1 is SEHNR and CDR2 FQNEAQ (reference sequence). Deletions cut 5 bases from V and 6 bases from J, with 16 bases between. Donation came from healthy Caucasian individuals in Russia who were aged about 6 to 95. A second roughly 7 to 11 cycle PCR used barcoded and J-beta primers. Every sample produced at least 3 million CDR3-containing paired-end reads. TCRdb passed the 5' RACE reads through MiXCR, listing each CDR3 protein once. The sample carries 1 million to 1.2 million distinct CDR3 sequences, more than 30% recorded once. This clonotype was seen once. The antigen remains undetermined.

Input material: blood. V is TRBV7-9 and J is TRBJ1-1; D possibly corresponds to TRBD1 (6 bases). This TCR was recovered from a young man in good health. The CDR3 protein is CASSPRGQFAEAFF. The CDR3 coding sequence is TGTGCCAGCAGCCCCCGAGGACAGTTCGCTGAAGCTTTCTTT.